The present entry profiles one T cell receptor (beta chain) with its context. As yet, its antigen is unknown. This specimen belongs to a study of CD4+ T cells in melanoma. Whole-study findings and limits: Diverse differentiation states were reported for melanoma neoantigen-specific CD4+ T cells.

The assay was immunoSEQ multiplex PCR, and TCRdb's table has in-frame clones only and misses some. The table has roughly 140,000 clones, over 90% seen once. This TCR was sampled from a human donor with melanoma.

In DNA form, the CDR3 reads TGTGCCAGCAGTCGCCAGGGGATTGGCAATCAGCCCCAGCATTTT. This translates into CASSRQGIGNQPQHF. The J gene is TRBJ1-5, the V gene TRBV2; a weak D match, TRBD1 (6 bases). CDR1 SNHLY and CDR2 FYNNEI come from the germline V gene. This CDR3 is built from 15 residues. V dropped 5 bases and J dropped 2 bases, with 13 bases sitting between them.